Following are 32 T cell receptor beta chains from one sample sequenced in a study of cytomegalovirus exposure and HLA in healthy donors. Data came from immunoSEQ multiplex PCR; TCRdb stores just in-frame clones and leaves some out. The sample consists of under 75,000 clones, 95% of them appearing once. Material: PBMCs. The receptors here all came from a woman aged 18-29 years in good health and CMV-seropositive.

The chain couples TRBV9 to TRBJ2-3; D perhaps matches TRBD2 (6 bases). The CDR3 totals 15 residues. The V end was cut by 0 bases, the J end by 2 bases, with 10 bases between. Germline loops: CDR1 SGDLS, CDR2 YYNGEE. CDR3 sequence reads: CASSVGGGTTDTQYF. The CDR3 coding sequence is TGTGCCAGCAGCGTAGGTGGAGGGACCACAGATACGCAGTATTTT.

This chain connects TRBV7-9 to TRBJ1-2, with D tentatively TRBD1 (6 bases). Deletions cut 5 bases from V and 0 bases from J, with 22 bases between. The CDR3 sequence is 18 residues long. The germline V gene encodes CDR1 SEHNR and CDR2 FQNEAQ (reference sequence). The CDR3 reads CASSPYRDRGVANYGYTF. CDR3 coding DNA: TGTGCCAGCAGCCCCTACAGGGATCGAGGTGTGGCTAACTATGGCTACACCTTC.

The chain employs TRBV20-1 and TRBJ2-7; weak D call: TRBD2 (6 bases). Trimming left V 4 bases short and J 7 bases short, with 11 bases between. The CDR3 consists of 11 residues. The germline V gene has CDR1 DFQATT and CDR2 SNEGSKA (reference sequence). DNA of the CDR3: TGCAGTGCTACTCCTGCGGGGGAGCAGTACTTC. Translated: CSATPAGEQYF.

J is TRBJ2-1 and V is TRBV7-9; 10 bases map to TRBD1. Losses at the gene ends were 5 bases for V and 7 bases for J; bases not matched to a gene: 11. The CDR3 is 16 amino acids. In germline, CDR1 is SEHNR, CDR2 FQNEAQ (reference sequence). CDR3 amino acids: CASSPPLGTGVNEQFF. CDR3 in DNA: TGTGCCAGCAGCCCCCCTCTTGGGACAGGGGTTAATGAGCAGTTCTTC.

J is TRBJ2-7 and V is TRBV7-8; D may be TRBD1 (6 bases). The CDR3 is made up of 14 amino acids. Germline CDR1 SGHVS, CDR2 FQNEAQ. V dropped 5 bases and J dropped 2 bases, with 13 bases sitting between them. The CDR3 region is CASSRRDNPYEQYF. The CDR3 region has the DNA TGTGCCAGCAGCCGTCGGGACAACCCCTACGAGCAGTACTTC.

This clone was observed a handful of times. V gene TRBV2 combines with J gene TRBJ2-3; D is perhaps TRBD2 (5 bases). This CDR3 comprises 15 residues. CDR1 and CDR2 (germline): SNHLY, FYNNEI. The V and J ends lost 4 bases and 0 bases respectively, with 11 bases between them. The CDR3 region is CASSVRGPSTDTQYF. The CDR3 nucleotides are TGTGCCAGCAGTGTACGGGGTCCTAGCACAGATACGCAGTATTTT.

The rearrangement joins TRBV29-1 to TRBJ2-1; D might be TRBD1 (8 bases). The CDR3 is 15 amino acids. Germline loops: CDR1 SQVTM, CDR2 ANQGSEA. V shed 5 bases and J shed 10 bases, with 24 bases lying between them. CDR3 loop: CSVQQGGAQPGEQFF. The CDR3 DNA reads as TGCAGCGTTCAACAGGGGGGGGCACAGCCCGGGGAGCAGTTCTTC.

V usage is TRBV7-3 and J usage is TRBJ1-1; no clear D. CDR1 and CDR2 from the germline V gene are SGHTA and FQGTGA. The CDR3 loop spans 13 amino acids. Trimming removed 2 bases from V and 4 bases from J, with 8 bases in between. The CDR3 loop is CASSLSVSTEAFF. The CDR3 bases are TGTGCCAGCAGCTTATCCGTGAGCACTGAAGCTTTCTTT.

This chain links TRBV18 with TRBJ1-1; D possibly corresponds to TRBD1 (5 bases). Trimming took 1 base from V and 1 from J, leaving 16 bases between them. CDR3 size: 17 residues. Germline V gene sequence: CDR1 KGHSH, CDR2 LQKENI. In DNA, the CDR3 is TGTGCCAGCTCACCACGGTTTGGCGGACACCGGAACACTGAAGCTTTCTTT. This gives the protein CASSPRFGGHRNTEAFF.

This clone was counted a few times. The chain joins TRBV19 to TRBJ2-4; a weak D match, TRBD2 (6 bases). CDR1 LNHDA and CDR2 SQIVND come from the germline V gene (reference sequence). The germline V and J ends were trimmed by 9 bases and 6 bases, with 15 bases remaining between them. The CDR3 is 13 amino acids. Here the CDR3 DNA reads TGTGCCAGCGCCTGGGGACTCCTAAACATTCAGTACTTC. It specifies CASAWGLLNIQYF.

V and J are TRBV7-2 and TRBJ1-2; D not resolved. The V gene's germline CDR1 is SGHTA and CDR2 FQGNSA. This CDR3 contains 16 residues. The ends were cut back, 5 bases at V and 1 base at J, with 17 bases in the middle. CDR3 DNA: TGTGCCAGCAGCCCTTATAGCCGGGAAATTAACTATGGCTACACCTTC. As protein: CASSPYSREINYGYTF.

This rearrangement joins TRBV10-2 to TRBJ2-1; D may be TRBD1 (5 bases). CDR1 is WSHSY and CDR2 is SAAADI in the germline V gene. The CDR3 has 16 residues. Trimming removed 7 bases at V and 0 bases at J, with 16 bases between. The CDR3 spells CASKVGQVHSYNEQFF. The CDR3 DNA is TGCGCCAGCAAAGTCGGACAAGTCCACTCCTACAATGAGCAGTTCTTC.

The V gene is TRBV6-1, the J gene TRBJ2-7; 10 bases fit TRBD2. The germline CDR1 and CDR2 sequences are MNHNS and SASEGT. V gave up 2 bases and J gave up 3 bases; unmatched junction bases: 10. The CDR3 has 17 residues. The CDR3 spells CASSESEGAGGLYEQYF. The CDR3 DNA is TGTGCCAGCAGTGAATCGGAGGGAGCGGGGGGGCTCTACGAGCAGTACTTC.

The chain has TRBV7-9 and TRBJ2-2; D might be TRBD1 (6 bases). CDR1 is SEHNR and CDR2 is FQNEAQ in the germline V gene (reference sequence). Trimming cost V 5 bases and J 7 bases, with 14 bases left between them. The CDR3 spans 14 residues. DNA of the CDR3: TGTGCCAGCAGCCTGGGGGCGCGAAACGGGGAGCTGTTTTTT. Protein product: CASSLGARNGELFF. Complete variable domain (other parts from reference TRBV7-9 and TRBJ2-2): DTGVSQNPRHKITKRGQNVTFRCDPISEHNRLYWYRQTLGQGPEFLTYFQNEAQLEKSRLLSDRFSAERPKGSFSTLEIQRTEQGDSAMYLCASSLGARNGELFFGEGSRLTVL.

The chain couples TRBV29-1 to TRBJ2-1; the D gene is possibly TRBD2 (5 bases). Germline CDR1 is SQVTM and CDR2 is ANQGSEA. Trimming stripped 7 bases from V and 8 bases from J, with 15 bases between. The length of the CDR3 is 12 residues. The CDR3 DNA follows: TGCAGCGCCGGAGGACTCTTCGATGAGCAGTTCTTC. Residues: CSAGGLFDEQFF.

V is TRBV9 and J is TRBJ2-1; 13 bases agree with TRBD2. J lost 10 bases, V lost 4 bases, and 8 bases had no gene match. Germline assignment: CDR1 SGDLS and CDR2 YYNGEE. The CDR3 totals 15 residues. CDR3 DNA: TGTGCCAGCAGCACAGGGGGACTAGCGGGAAGCGAGCAGTTCTTC. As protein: CASSTGGLAGSEQFF. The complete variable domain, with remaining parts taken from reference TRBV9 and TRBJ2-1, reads DSGVTQTPKHLITATGQRVTLRCSPRSGDLSVYWYQQSLDQGLQFLIQYYNGEERAKGNILERFSAQQFPDLHSELNLSSLELGDSALYFCASSTGGLAGSEQFFGPGTRLTVL.

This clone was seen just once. As DNA, the CDR3 is TGCGCCAGCAGCCTTACTAGCGGGCCCCAATACGAGCAGTACTTC. This gives the protein CASSLTSGPQYEQYF. This rearrangement joins TRBV5-1 to TRBJ2-7; 9 nucleotides agree with TRBD2. V lost 4 bases to trimming and J lost 4 bases; unmatched junction nucleotides: 9. Germline values: CDR1 SGHRS, CDR2 YFSETQ. This CDR3 comprises 15 residues.

The CDR3 sequence: CASSPRDSSYNSPLHF. In nucleotides, the CDR3 is TGTGCCAGCAGTCCCCGGGACAGCTCCTATAATTCACCCCTCCACTTT. The genes are TRBV9 and TRBJ1-6; the match to TRBD1 covers 7 bases. V gave up 5 bases and J gave up 0 bases; unmatched junction bases: 5. The CDR3 has 16 residues. The V gene's germline CDR1 is SGDLS and CDR2 YYNGEE.

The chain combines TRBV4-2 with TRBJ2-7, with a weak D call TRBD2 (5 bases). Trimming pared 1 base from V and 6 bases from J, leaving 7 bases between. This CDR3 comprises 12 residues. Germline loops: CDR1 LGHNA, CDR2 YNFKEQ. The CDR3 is CASSQVGAEQYF. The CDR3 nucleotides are TGTGCCAGCAGCCAAGTGGGAGCCGAGCAGTACTTC.

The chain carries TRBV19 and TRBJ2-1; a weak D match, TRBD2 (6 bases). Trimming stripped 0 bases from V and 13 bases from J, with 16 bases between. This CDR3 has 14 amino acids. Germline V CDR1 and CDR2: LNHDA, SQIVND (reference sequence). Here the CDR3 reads CASSIDHQTSLQFF. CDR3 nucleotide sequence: TGTGCCAGTAGTATAGACCACCAGACTAGTTTACAGTTCTTC.

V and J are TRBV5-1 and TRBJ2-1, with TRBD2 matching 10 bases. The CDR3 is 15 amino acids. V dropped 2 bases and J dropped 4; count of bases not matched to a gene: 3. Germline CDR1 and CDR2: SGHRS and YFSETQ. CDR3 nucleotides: TGCGCCAGCAGCTTACTAGCGGGGATATACAATGAGCAGTTCTTC. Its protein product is CASSLLAGIYNEQFF. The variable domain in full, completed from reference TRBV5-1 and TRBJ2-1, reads KAGVTQTPRYLIKTRGQQVTLSCSPISGHRSVSWYQQTPGQGLQFLFEYFSETQRNKGNFPGRFSGRQFSNSRSEMNVSTLELGDSALYLCASSLLAGIYNEQFFGPGTRLTVL.

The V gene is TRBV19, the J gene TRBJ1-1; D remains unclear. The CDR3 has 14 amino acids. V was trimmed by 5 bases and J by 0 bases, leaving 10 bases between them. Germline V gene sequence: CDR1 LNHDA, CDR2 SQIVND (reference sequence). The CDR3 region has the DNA TGTGCCAGTAGTGTCGGCGGAATGAACACTGAAGCTTTCTTT. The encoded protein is CASSVGGMNTEAFF.

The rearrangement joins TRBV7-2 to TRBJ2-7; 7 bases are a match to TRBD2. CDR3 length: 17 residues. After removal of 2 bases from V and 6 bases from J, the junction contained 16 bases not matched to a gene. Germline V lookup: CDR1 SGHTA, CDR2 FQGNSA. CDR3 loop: CASSLNGRAGPPTEQYF. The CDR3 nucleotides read TGTGCCAGCAGCTTAAATGGACGAGCGGGACCCCCCACCGAGCAGTACTTC.

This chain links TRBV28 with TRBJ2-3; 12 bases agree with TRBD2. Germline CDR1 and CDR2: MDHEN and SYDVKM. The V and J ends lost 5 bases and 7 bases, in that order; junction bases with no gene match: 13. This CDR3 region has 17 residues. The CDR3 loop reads CASSVLAGGLGINTQYF. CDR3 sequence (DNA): TGTGCCAGCAGTGTCCTAGCGGGAGGGCTCGGTATAAATACGCAGTATTTT.

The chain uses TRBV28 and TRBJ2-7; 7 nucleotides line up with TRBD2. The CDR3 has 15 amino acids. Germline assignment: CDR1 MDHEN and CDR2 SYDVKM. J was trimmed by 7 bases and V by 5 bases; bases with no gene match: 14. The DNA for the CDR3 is TGTGCCAGCAGTGCCCTTTCGGGAGGTACGGAAGAGCAGTACTTC. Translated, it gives CASSALSGGTEEQYF.

Here the CDR3 DNA reads TGTGCCAGCAGTGAAGCTTGGTGGGACAGCTTCACAGATACGCAGTATTTT. As protein: CASSEAWWDSFTDTQYF. The chain carries TRBV6-1 and TRBJ2-3, with 7 bases identical to TRBD1. Germline CDR1 is MNHNS and CDR2 is SASEGT. The CDR3 covers 17 residues. V shed 0 bases, J shed 2 bases, and the junction held 8 bases outside the gene matches.

CDR3 nucleotides: TGTGCCAGCAGCTTGGGACCGGGACAGGGGAATAGTGGCTACACCTTC. Residues: CASSLGPGQGNSGYTF. The rearrangement links TRBV5-4 to TRBJ1-2; 10 nucleotides align to TRBD1. The germline CDR1 and CDR2 sequences are SGHNT and YYREEE (reference sequence). The V gene end was trimmed by 0 bases and the J gene end by 7 bases; junction bases not matched to a gene: 9. The CDR3 spans 16 residues.

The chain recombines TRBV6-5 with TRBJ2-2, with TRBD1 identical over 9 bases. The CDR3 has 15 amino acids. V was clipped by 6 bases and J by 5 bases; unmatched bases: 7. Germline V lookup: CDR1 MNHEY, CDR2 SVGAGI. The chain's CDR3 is CASRPGTGRTGELFF. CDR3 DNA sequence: TGTGCCAGCAGGCCCGGGACAGGGAGGACCGGGGAGCTGTTTTTT.

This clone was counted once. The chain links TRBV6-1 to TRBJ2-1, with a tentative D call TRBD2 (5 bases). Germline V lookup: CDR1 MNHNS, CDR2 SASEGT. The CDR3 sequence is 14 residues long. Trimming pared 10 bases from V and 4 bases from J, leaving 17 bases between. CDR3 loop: CATRPGGSYNEQFF. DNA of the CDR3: TGTGCCACACGGCCTGGCGGGTCTTACAATGAGCAGTTCTTC.

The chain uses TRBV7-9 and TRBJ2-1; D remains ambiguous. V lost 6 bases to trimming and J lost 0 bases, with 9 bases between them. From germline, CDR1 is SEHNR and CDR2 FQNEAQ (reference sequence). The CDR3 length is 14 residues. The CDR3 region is CASSNPSSYNEQFF. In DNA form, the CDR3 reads TGTGCCAGCAGTAACCCGAGCTCCTACAATGAGCAGTTCTTC.

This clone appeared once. The CDR3 nucleotides read TGCGCCAGCAGCCCAGGGGGTACTGGGGCGGGTGAAGCTTTCTTT. Amino acid sequence: CASSPGGTGAGEAFF. The chain links TRBV5-1 to TRBJ1-1; 7 bases align to TRBD1. Germline CDR1 is SGHRS and CDR2 is YFSETQ. The CDR3 has 15 residues. V gave up 4 bases and J gave up 7 bases; unmatched junction bases: 13.

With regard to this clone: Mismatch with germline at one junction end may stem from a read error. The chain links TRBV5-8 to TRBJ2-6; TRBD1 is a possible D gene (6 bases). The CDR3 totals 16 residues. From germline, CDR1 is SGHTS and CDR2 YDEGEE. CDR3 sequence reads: CASSLNRHVGANVPTF. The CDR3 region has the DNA TGTGCCAGCAGCTTGAACAGGCACGTGGGGGCCAACGTCCCGACTTTC.